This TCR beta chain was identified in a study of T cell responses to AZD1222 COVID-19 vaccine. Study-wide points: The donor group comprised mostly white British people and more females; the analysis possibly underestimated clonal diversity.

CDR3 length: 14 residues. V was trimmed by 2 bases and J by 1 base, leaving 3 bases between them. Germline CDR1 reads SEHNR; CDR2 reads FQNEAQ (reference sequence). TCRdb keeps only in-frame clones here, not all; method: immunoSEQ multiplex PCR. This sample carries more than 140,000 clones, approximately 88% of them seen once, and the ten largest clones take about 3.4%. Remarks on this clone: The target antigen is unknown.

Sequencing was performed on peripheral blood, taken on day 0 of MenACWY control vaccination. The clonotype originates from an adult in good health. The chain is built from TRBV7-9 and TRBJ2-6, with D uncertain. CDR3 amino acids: CASSLISGANVLTF. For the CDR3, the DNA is TGTGCCAGCAGCTTAATATCTGGGGCCAACGTCCTGACTTTC.